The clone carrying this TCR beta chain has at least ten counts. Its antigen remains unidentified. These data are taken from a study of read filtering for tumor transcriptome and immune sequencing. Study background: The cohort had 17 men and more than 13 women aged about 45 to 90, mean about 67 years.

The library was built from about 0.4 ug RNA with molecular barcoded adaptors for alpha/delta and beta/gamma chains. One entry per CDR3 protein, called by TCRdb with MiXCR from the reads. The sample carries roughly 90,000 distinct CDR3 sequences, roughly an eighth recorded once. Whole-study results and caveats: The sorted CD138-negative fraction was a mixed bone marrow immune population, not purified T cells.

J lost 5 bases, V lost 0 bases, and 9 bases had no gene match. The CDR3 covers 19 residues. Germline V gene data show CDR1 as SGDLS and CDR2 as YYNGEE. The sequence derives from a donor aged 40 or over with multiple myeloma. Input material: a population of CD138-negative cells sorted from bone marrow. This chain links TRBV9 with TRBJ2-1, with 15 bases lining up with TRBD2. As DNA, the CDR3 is TGTGCCAGCAGCGTAGGACCCGGGACTAGCGGGAGGTTGGACAATGAGCAGTTCTTC. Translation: CASSVGPGTSGRLDNEQFF.